This T cell receptor (beta chain) was documented in a study of identifying expanded T cells in peripheral blood. Libraries were prepared by immunoSEQ multiplex PCR; TCRdb keeps only in-frame clonotypes and omits some of them. The data show 50,000 to 70,000 clones, about 90% seen once. Trimming cost V 0 bases and J 2 bases, with 9 bases left between them. The CDR3 is 15 residues long. Germline loops: CDR1 MNHNY, CDR2 SVGAGI (reference sequence). The TCR originated in a person aged 18 to 75 in good health. This rearrangement joins TRBV6-6 to TRBJ2-3, with D perhaps matching TRBD1 (6 bases). Input material: blood. For the CDR3, the DNA is TGTGCCAGCAGTTACTCGGGACAAAACACAGATACGCAGTATTTT. This sequence encodes CASSYSGQNTDTQYF.